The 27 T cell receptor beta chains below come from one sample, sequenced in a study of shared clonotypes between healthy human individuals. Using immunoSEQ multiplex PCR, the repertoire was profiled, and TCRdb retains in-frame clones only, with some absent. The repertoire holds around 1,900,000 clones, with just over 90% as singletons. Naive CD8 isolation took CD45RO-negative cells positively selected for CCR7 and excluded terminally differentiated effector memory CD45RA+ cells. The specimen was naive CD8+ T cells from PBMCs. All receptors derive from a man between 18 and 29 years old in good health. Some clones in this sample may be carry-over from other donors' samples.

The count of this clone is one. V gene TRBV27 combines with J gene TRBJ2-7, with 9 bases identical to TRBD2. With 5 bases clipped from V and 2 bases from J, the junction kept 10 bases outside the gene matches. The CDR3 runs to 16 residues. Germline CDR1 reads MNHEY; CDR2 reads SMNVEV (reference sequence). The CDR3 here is CASSASLAGVTYEQYF. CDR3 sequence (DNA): TGTGCCAGCAGTGCAAGTTTAGCGGGAGTAACCTACGAGCAGTACTTC.

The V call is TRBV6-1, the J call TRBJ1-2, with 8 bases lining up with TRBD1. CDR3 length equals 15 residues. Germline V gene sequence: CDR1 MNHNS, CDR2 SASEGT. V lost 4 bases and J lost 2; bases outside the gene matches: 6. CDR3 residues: CASSVQGAWNYGYTF. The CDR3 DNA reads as TGTGCCAGCAGTGTCCAGGGGGCCTGGAACTATGGCTACACCTTC.

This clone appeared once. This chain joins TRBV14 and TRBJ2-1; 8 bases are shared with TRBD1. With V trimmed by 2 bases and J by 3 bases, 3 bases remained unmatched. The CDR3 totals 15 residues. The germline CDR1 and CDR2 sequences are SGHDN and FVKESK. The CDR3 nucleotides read TGTGCCAGCAGCCAAAGGACAGGGATCTACAATGAGCAGTTCTTC. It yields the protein CASSQRTGIYNEQFF.

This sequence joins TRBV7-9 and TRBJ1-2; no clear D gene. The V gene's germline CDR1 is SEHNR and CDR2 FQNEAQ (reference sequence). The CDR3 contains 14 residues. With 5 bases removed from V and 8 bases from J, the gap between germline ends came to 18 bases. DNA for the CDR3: TGTGCCAGCAGCCACCCCCCCTCTTCGGGAGGCTACACCTTC. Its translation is CASSHPPSSGGYTF.

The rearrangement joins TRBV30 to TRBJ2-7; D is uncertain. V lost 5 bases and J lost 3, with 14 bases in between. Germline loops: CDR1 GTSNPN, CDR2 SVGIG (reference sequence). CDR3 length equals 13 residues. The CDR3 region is CAWVPARDYEQYF. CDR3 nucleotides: TGTGCCTGGGTTCCGGCTAGGGACTACGAGCAGTACTTC.

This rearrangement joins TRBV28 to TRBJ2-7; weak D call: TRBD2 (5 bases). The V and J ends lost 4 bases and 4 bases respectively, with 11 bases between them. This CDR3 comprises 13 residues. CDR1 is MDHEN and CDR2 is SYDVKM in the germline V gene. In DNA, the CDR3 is TGTGCCAGCAGTTGGACTGGAAAATACGAGCAGTACTTC. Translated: CASSWTGKYEQYF.

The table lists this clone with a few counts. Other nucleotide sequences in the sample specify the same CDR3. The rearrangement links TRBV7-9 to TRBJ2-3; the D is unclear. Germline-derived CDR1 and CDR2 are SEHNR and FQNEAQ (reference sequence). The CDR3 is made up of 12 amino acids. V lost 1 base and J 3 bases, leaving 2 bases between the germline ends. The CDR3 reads CASSLGTDTQYF. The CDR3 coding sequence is TGTGCCAGCAGCTTAGGAACAGATACGCAGTATTTT.

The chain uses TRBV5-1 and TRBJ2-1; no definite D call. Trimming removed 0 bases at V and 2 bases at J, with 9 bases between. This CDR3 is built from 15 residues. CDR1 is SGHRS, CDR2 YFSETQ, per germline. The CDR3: CASSLEVGAYNEQFF. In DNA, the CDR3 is TGCGCCAGCAGCTTGGAGGTTGGGGCCTACAATGAGCAGTTCTTC. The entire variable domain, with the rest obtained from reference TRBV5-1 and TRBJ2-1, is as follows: KAGVTQTPRYLIKTRGQQVTLSCSPISGHRSVSWYQQTPGQGLQFLFEYFSETQRNKGNFPGRFSGRQFSNSRSEMNVSTLELGDSALYLCASSLEVGAYNEQFFGPGTRLTVL.

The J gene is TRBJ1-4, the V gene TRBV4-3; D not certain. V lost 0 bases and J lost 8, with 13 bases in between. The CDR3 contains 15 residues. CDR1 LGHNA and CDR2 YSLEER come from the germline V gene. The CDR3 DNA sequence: TGCGCCAGCAGCCAAGATGGGAGGCTTGGCGAAAAACTGTTTTTT. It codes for CASSQDGRLGEKLFF.

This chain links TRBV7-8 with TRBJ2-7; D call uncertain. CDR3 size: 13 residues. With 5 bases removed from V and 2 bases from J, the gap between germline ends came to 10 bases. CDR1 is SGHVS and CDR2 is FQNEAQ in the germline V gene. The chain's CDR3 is CASSLVAAYEQYF. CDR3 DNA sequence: TGTGCCAGCAGCCTGGTCGCCGCCTACGAGCAGTACTTC.

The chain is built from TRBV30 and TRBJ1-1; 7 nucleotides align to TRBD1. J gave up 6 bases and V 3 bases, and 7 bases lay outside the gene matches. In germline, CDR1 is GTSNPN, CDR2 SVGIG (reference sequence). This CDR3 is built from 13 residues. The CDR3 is CAWRETGTPEAFF. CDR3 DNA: TGTGCCTGGAGAGAGACAGGGACCCCTGAAGCTTTCTTT.

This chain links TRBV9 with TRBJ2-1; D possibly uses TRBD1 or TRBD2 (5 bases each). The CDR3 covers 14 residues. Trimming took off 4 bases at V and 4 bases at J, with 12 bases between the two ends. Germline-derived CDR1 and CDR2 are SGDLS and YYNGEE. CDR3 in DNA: TGTGCCAGCAGCTCGGGGACCCCTTACAATGAGCAGTTCTTC. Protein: CASSSGTPYNEQFF.

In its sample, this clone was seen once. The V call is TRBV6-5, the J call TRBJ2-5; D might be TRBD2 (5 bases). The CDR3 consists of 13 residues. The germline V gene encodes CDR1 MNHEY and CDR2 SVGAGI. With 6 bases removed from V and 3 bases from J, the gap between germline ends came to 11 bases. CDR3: CASRSDGEETQYF. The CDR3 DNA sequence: TGTGCCAGCAGGTCCGACGGGGAAGAGACCCAGTACTTC.

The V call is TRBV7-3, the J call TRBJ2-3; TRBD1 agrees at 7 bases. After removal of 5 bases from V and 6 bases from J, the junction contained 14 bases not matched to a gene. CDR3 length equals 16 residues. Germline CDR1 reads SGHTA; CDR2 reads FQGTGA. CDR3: CASSPGTVPPPDTQYF. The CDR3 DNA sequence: TGTGCCAGCAGCCCAGGGACAGTCCCTCCTCCGGATACGCAGTATTTT.

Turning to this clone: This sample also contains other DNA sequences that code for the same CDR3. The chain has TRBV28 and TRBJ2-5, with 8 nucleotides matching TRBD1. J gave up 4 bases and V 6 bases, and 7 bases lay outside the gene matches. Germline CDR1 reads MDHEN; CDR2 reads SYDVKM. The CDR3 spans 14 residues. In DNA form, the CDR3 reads TGTGCCAGCAGCCTGACAGGGGCGGGAGAGACCCAGTACTTC. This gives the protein CASSLTGAGETQYF. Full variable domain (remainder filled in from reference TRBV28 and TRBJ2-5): DVKVTQSSRYLVKRTGEKVFLECVQDMDHENMFWYRQDPGLGLRLIYFSYDVKMKEKGDIPEGYSVSREKKERFSLILESASTNQTSMYLCASSLTGAGETQYFGPGTRLLVL.

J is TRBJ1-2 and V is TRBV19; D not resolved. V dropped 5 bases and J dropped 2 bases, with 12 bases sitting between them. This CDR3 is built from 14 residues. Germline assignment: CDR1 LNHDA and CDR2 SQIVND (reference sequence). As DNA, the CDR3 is TGTGCCAGTAGTCCCACCGACTTAAACTATGGCTACACCTTC. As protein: CASSPTDLNYGYTF.

The CDR3 loop is CASSVALDGGSGANVLTF. CDR3 sequence (DNA): TGTGCCAGCAGCGTAGCTCTGGACGGTGGCTCTGGGGCCAACGTCCTGACTTTC. The chain has TRBV9 and TRBJ2-6; D not certain. V shed 0 bases and J shed 0 bases, with 13 bases lying between them. There are 18 residues in the CDR3. The germline CDR1 and CDR2 sequences are SGDLS and YYNGEE. Full variable domain (remainder filled in from reference TRBV9 and TRBJ2-6): DSGVTQTPKHLITATGQRVTLRCSPRSGDLSVYWYQQSLDQGLQFLIQYYNGEERAKGNILERFSAQQFPDLHSELNLSSLELGDSALYFCASSVALDGGSGANVLTFGAGSRLTVL.

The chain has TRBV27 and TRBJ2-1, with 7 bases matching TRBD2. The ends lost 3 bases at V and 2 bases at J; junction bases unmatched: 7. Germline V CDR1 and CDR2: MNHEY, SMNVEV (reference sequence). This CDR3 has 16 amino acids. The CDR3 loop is CASSLNLAAAYNEQFF. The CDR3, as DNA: TGTGCCAGCAGTTTGAACCTAGCGGCAGCCTACAATGAGCAGTTCTTC.

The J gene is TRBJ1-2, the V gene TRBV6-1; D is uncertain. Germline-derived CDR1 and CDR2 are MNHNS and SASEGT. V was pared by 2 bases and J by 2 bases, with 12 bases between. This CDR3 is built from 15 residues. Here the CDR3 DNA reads TGTGCCAGCAGTGAATACGGCCGCGGGAACTATGGCTACACCTTC. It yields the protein CASSEYGRGNYGYTF.

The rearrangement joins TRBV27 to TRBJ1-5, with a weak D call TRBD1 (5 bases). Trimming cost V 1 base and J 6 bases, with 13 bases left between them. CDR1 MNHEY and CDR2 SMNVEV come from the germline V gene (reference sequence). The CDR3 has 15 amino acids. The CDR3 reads CASSLFAGSRQPQHF. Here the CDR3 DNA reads TGTGCCAGCAGTTTATTTGCAGGGTCCCGTCAGCCCCAGCATTTT.

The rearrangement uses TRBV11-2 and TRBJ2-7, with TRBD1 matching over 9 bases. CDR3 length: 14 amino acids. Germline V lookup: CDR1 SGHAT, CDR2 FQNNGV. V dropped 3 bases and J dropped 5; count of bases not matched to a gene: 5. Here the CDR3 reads CASSFGTGRNEQYF. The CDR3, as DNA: TGTGCCAGCAGCTTTGGGACAGGGAGGAACGAGCAGTACTTC.

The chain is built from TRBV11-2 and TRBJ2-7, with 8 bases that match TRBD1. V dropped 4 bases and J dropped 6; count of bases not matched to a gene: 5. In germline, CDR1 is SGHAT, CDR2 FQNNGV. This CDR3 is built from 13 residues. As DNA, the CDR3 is TGTGCCAGCAGCTATACAGGGGGATCCGAGCAGTACTTC. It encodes CASSYTGGSEQYF.

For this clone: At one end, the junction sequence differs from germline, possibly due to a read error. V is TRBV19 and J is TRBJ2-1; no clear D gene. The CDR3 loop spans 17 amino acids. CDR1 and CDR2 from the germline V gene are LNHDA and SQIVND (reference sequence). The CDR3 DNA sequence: TGTGCCAGCAGTACCCGCGAAGAAACCAGCTCCTACAATGAGCAGTTCTTC. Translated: CASSTREETSSYNEQFF. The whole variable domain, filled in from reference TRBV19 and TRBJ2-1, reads DGGITQSPKYLFRKEGQNVTLSCEQNLNHDAMYWYRQDPGQGLRLIYYSQIVNDFQKGDIAEGYSVSREKKESFPLTVTSAQKNPTAFYLCASSTREETSSYNEQFFGPGTRLTVL.

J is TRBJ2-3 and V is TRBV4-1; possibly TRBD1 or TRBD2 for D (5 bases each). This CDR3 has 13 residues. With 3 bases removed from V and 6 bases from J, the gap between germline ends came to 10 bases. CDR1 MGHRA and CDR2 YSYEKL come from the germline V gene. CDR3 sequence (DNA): TGCGCCAGCAGCCAGCGACAGCGGGATACGCAGTATTTT. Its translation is CASSQRQRDTQYF.

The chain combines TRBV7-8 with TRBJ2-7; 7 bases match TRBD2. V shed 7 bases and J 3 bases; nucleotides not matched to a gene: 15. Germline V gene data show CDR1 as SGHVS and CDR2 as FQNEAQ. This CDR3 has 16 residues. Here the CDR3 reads CASTRPRGEDHYEQYF. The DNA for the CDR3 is TGTGCCAGCACCCGACCTCGGGGGGAGGACCACTACGAGCAGTACTTC.

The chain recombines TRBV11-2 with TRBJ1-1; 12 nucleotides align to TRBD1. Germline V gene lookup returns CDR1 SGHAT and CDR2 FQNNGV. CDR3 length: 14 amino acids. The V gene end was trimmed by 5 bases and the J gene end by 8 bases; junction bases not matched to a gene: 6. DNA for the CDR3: TGTGCCAGCAGCCTAAGGGACAGGGGGCGCGAAGCTTTCTTT. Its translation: CASSLRDRGREAFF.

Here the CDR3 reads CASSPRGSTEAFF. The CDR3 nucleotides read TGTGCCAGCAGCCCGCGTGGTAGCACTGAAGCTTTCTTT. The genes are TRBV7-9 and TRBJ1-1; D call uncertain. CDR1 SEHNR and CDR2 FQNEAQ come from the germline V gene (reference sequence). V was trimmed by 5 bases and J by 4 bases, leaving 11 bases between them. This CDR3 region has 13 residues.